The text below deals with one T cell receptor beta chain. This entry is derived from a study of blood T cell repertoires in COVID-19. Study-wide context: The origin of the acute and convalescent COVID-19 samples was the United States, Italy and Spain.

Authors' data handling: The assay estimated nucleated cells by amplifying reference gene primers. Profiling relied on immunoSEQ multiplex PCR, and the TCRdb table lists in-frame clones only, not all of them. V, J and clone size reflect that table, while D and trimming were determined from the DNA. The data contain some 530,000 clones, roughly 85% of them seen just once; the ten biggest clones take up 3% to 4%. Trimming took 3 bases from V and 1 from J, leaving 9 bases between them. Germline-derived CDR1 and CDR2 are MNHNS and SASEGT. The CDR3 length is 14 residues. The sequence derives from a human donor in a cohort sampled during active COVID-19. The J gene is TRBJ1-2, the V gene TRBV6-1; D is possibly TRBD1 (6 bases). The sequenced material came from peripheral blood. CDR3 sequence: CASSEGRGNYGYTF. The CDR3 DNA is TGTGCCAGCAGTGAGGGCAGGGGTAACTATGGCTACACCTTC.